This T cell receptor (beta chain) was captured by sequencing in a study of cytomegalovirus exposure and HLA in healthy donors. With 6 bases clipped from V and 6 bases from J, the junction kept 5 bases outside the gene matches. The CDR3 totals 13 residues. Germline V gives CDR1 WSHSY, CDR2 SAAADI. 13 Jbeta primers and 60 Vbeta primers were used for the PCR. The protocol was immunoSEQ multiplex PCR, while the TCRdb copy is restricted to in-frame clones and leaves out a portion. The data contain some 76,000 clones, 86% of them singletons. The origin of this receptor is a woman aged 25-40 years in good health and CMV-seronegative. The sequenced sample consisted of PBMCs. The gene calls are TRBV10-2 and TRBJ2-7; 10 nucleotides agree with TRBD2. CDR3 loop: CASREGLAREQYF. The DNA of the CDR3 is TGCGCCAGCAGGGAGGGACTAGCGCGCGAGCAGTACTTC.